This TCR beta chain was identified in a study of blood T cell repertoires in COVID-19. Turning to the study itself: Some COVID-19 samples were acute and others convalescent; all came from the United States, Italy and Spain. In each case, the material was cDNA or gDNA derived from T cells, B-cell-depleted T cells, or PBMCs.

Authors' data handling: How many nucleated cells were present was estimated from reference gene primer amplification. Repertoires were generated with immunoSEQ multiplex PCR, while TCRdb's copy carries only in-frame clones and drops some. From that table come the V and J calls and clone size; the DNA was used to work out D and trimming. The table shows about 150,000 clones, with about four fifths occurring only once. The CDR3 length is 14 residues. Germline lookup yields CDR1 WSHSY and CDR2 SAAADI. Deletions cut 0 bases from V and 8 bases from J, with 10 bases between. Sequenced sample: peripheral blood. The chain has TRBV10-2 and TRBJ1-4; D is possibly TRBD1 (5 bases). This TCR derives from a human donor with acute or convalescent COVID-19. The donor label of this sample is uncertain. CDR3 sequence: CASSESDRYEKLFF. CDR3 in DNA: TGCGCCAGCAGTGAGTCCGACAGATACGAAAAACTGTTTTTT.